This T cell receptor (beta chain) was captured in a study of cytomegalovirus exposure and HLA in healthy donors. At collection, donors were nominally healthy, but unrecorded immune exposures were probable. V was trimmed by 1 base and J by 5 bases, leaving 15 bases between them. Germline values: CDR1 LGHNA, CDR2 YNFKEQ. CDR3 length equals 15 residues. This PCR relied on a set of 60 Vbeta primers and 13 Jbeta primers. Some clones are missing from TCRdb's copy, which holds only in-frame ones; the method was immunoSEQ multiplex PCR. The sample lists roughly 82,000 clones, 72% occurring once. The TCR sequence derives from a woman aged 40 to 50 in good health and CMV-seropositive. This chain uses TRBV4-2 with TRBJ2-7; possible D gene TRBD1, 6 bases. Material: PBMCs. CDR3 sequence (DNA): TGTGCCAGCAGCCAAGCTGGGCAGGGGAAAAACGAGCAGTACTTC. It specifies CASSQAGQGKNEQYF.